This TCR beta chain came from a study of CD8 T cells in ankylosing spondylitis. Study results and limitations: Seemingly distinctive of ankylosing spondylitis blood was a TCR beta motif formed by eight highly homologous variants.

Unmatched junction bases numbered 1, after V lost 0 bases and J lost 5 bases. Germline V gene lookup returns CDR1 LGHNA and CDR2 YNFKEQ. There are 16 residues in the CDR3. MiXCR was run by TCRdb on the 5' RACE reads, yielding one entry per CDR3 protein. The sample has roughly 38,000 distinct CDR3 sequences, about 9.4% seen once; the top ten hold about a sixth. This clonotype has a count of ten or more. What it recognizes is unknown. The rearrangement links TRBV4-2 to TRBJ2-1; TRBD2 agrees at 13 bases. Material for sequencing was blood, either unsorted or a sorted T cell fraction (not recorded which). The TCR sequence derives from a male donor with ankylosing spondylitis or in good health (not recorded which). In DNA form, the CDR3 reads TGTGCCAGCAGCCAAGAAGGGACTAGCGGGAACAATGAGCAGTTCTTC. Residues: CASSQEGTSGNNEQFF.